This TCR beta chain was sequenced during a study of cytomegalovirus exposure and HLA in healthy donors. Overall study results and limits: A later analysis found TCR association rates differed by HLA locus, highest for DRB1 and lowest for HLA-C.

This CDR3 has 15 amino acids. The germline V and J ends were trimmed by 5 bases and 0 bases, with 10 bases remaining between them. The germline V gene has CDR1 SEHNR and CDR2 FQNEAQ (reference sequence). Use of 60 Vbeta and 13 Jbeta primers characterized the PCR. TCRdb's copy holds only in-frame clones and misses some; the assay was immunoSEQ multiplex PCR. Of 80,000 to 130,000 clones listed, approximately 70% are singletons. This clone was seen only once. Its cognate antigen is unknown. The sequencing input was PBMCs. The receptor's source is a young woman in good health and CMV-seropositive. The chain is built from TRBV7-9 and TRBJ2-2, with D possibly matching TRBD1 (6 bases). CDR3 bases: TGTGCCAGCAGCCCCCGGACAGCGAACACCGGGGAGCTGTTTTTT. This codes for CASSPRTANTGELFF.